The rows below give T cell receptor beta chains drawn from one sample of a study of T cells after yellow fever vaccination. TCRdb reprocessed the 5' RACE reads via MiXCR and lists one record per CDR3 protein. The sample lists 600,000 to 750,000 distinct CDR3 sequences; around 12% were seen once. The sequencing used PBMCs, collected on the day of the yellow fever booster vaccination. The source of these receptors is a man aged 25-40 years who received the YFV17D yellow fever vaccine. Each CDR3 is given with its conserved first and last residue. Each record gives: clone size, D gene, J gene, V gene, CDR3 protein, CDR3 DNA. A D gene is named only where the DNA matches it firmly. Where a row states a size, it is once, few, many or the class of an expanded clone; other rows omit it.

NA	TRBD2	TRBJ2-7	TRBV27	CASRGSTSGSPNF	TGTGCCAGCAGGGGTTCGACTAGCGGGAGCCCCAACTTC
few	NA	TRBJ2-5	TRBV3-1	CASSQPADDQETQYF	TGTGCCAGCAGCCAACCGGCGGACGATCAAGAGACCCAGTACTTC
few	TRBD2	TRBJ2-7	TRBV3-1	CASSRTAGVSHEQYF	TGTGCCAGCAGCCGTACAGCGGGAGTTTCCCACGAGCAGTACTTC
many	NA	TRBJ2-3	TRBV6-2/TRBV6-3	CASSWFVTPTQYF	TGTGCCAGCAGTTGGTTCGTCACCCCTACGCAGTATTTT
once	TRBD2	TRBJ2-3	TRBV20-1	CSASPLAGPPTDTQYF	TGCAGTGCTAGCCCGCTAGCGGGACCGCCCACAGATACGCAGTATTTT
NA	NA	TRBJ2-1	TRBV11-3	CASSFRRGPYNEQFF	TGTGCCAGCAGCTTCCGGCGGGGCCCCTACAATGAGCAGTTCTTC
NA	NA	TRBJ2-5	TRBV19	CASSISAGSWESETQYF	TGTGCCAGTAGTATTTCGGCGGGATCGTGGGAGTCAGAGACCCAGTACTTC
few	NA	TRBJ2-1	TRBV29-1	CSVEDPTDNNEQFF	TGCAGCGTTGAAGATCCGACAGATAACAATGAGCAGTTCTTC
NA	NA	TRBJ2-1	TRBV14	CASTRGLSGEQFF	TGTGCCAGCACAAGGGGTCTTTCCGGTGAGCAGTTCTTC
NA	NA	TRBJ1-1	TRBV10-3	CAISPQNTEAFF	TGTGCCATCAGTCCCCAGAACACTGAAGCTTTCTTT
NA	NA	TRBJ2-7	TRBV5-6	CASSEIRGYEQYF	TGTGCCAGCAGCGAAATCAGGGGTTACGAGCAGTACTTC
NA	NA	TRBJ2-1	TRBV2	CASSRNREDEQFF	TGTGCCAGCAGTCGAAACAGGGAGGATGAGCAGTTCTTC
NA	TRBD2	TRBJ2-3	TRBV6-5	CAGSYSSGSTDTQYF	TGTGCCGGCAGTTACTCTAGCGGGAGCACAGATACGCAGTATTTT
NA	NA	TRBJ1-3	TRBV7-8	CASSLAAFGGNTIYF	TGTGCCAGCAGCTTAGCCGCCTTCGGGGGAAACACCATATATTTT
NA	TRBD1	TRBJ1-2	TRBV5-1	CATSGTADYGYTF	TGCGCCACATCCGGGACAGCAGACTATGGCTACACCTTC
few	NA	TRBJ2-4	TRBV28	CASSYYPNIQYF	TGTGCCAGCAGTTATTACCCCAACATTCAGTACTTC
NA	NA	TRBJ2-3	TRBV7-9	CATQQGFPDTQYF	TGTGCCACGCAACAGGGTTTCCCAGATACGCAGTATTTT
NA	TRBD2	TRBJ2-3	TRBV5-1	CASSKTSGNTDTQYF	TGCGCCAGCAGCAAAACTAGCGGTAACACAGATACGCAGTATTTT
few	TRBD2	TRBJ2-3	TRBV20-1	CSARGAPRGHSGNPDTQYF	TGCAGTGCTAGAGGGGCCCCGAGGGGTCACAGCGGGAACCCAGATACGCAGTATTTT
NA	NA	TRBJ2-5	TRBV27	CASSLATIGETQYF	TGTGCCAGCAGCCTAGCGACGATTGGAGAGACCCAGTACTTC
NA	NA	TRBJ1-6	TRBV14	CASRLQNLNSPLHF	TGTGCCAGCAGGCTACAGAATCTAAATTCACCCCTCCACTTT
NA	NA	TRBJ1-5	TRBV7-2	CASSSGQESNQPQHF	TGTGCCAGCAGCTCGGGGCAGGAAAGCAATCAGCCCCAGCATTTT
NA	NA	TRBJ2-7	TRBV10-3	CAIIGQYF	TGTGCCATCATCGGGCAGTACTTC
many	NA	TRBJ2-5	TRBV10-3	CAISESTEETQYF	TGTGCCATCAGTGAGTCTACGGAGGAGACCCAGTACTTC
NA	TRBD1	TRBJ2-5	TRBV20-1	CSARDPGQVQETQYF	TGCAGTGCTAGAGATCCGGGACAGGTCCAAGAGACCCAGTACTTC
few	NA	TRBJ2-7	TRBV3-1	CASSLQKETRQSYEQYF	TGTGCCAGCAGCCTCCAAAAAGAAACGAGACAGTCCTACGAGCAGTACTTC
NA	TRBD2	TRBJ2-1	TRBV7-6	CASSSRLAGDIYNEQFF	TGTGCCAGCAGCTCAAGACTAGCGGGAGATATCTACAATGAGCAGTTCTTC
NA	TRBD2	TRBJ2-3	TRBV20-1	CSAHDSASGNTDTQYF	TGCAGTGCCCACGACTCGGCTAGCGGGAACACAGATACGCAGTATTTT
few	NA	TRBJ2-3	TRBV7-2	CASSFYRVRDTQYF	TGTGCCAGCAGCTTCTACAGGGTCAGAGATACGCAGTATTTT
few	TRBD1	TRBJ2-2	TRBV19	CASRTGTDYTGELFF	TGTGCCAGCCGCACCGGGACAGACTACACCGGGGAGCTGTTTTTT
NA	TRBD1	TRBJ2-1	TRBV20-1	CSAYVLGGRNEQFF	TGCAGTGCTTATGTGTTAGGGGGCAGGAATGAGCAGTTCTTC
many	TRBD2	TRBJ2-1	TRBV9	CASSVDGGSYNEQFF	TGTGCCAGCAGCGTAGATGGCGGGAGTTACAATGAGCAGTTCTTC
NA	NA	TRBJ1-1	TRBV11-3	CASSSNTESKAFF	TGTGCCAGCAGCTCTAATACTGAAAGTAAAGCTTTCTTT
NA	TRBD2	TRBJ2-7	TRBV29-1	CSVEEGSGSSYEQYF	TGCAGCGTCGAGGAAGGTAGCGGGAGCTCCTACGAGCAGTACTTC
many	NA	TRBJ2-3	TRBV5-1	CASSLWGWGRDTQYF	TGCGCCAGCAGCTTGTGGGGTTGGGGCAGAGATACGCAGTATTTT
NA	TRBD2	TRBJ2-3	TRBV12-3/TRBV12-4	CASILGTSGRTDTQYF	TGTGCCAGCATCCTGGGGACTAGCGGGAGAACAGATACGCAGTATTTT
NA	NA	TRBJ1-3	TRBV5-1	CASSLEAPGLTSGNTIYF	TGCGCCAGCAGCTTGGAGGCTCCAGGACTGACCTCTGGAAACACCATATATTTT